The rows below give T cell receptor beta chains drawn from one sample of a study of CD8 T cells in ankylosing spondylitis. Each CDR3 protein is one row after TCRdb ran MiXCR on the 5' RACE reads. The top ten hold about 7% of the sample, which has about 220,000 distinct CDR3 sequences, more than 25% seen once. Sequencing was done on a sample of blood, either unsorted or a sorted T cell fraction (not recorded which). These receptors were obtained from a male donor with ankylosing spondylitis or in good health (not recorded which). CDR3s include the opening cysteine and the closing phenylalanine or tryptophan. The D gene is left open where the match is weak. Only part of the rows carry a size: once, few, many, or a class if the clone is expanded.

TRBJ1-3 - TRBV11-2 many CASSGTGNTIYF TGTGCCAGCAGCGGAACAGGAAACACCATATATTTT
TRBJ2-3 TRBD2 TRBV4-3 few CASSGRTSGRSPDTQYF TGCGCCAGCAGCGGACGAACTAGCGGGAGGTCCCCAGATACGCAGTATTTT
TRBJ2-3 TRBD2 TRBV20-1 many CSVSQLAGQVDTQYF TGCAGTGTCAGCCAACTAGCGGGACAGGTAGATACGCAGTATTTT
TRBJ2-5 - TRBV29-1 few CSGGFRETQYF TGCAGCGGGGGATTTCGGGAGACCCAGTACTTC
TRBJ2-1 TRBD1 TRBV24-1 many CATSVAQGASEPKGRNEQFF TGTGCCACCAGTGTAGCGCAGGGGGCTAGCGAACCAAAGGGGCGGAATGAGCAGTTCTTC
TRBJ2-1 TRBD2 TRBV28 few CASSSPAGGHNEQFF TGTGCCAGCAGTTCCCCCGCGGGAGGGCACAATGAGCAGTTCTTC
TRBJ2-5 TRBD1 TRBV10-3 many CAISVGQGEATQYF TGTGCCATCAGTGTGGGACAGGGTGAGGCGACCCAGTACTTC
TRBJ2-2 - TRBV4-3 - CASSQMDSRGAVFF -
TRBJ2-1 - TRBV11-2 many CASSLRGAESYNEQFF TGTGCCAGCAGCTTGCGGGGCGCGGAATCATACAATGAGCAGTTCTTC
TRBJ1-4 - TRBV5-4 many CASSPQGQLGEKLFF TGTGCCAGCAGCCCGCAGGGCCAACTAGGTGAAAAACTGTTTTTT
TRBJ2-1 TRBD2 TRBV10-2 many CASRLGLANHNEQFF TGCGCCAGCAGACTGGGACTAGCGAACCACAATGAGCAGTTCTTC
TRBJ2-7 - TRBV5-1 - CASSSTSYEQYF TGCGCCAGCAGCTCCACCTCCTACGAGCAGTACTTC
TRBJ2-1 - TRBV5-1 many CASSLGDRRTYNEQFF TGCGCCAGCAGCTTGGGGGACCGCCGAACCTACAATGAGCAGTTCTTC
TRBJ2-7 TRBD1 TRBV20-1 few CSADAGGHEQYF TGCAGTGCCGACGCAGGGGGCCACGAGCAGTACTTC
TRBJ2-3 TRBD2 TRBV7-2 - CASSLAPRGSTSTDTQYF TGTGCCAGCAGCTTAGCCCCGCGCGGGAGTACTAGCACAGATACGCAGTATTTT
TRBJ1-1 TRBD1 TRBV20-1 - CSAQNPGQGAEAFF TGCAGTGCGCAGAACCCGGGGCAGGGGGCTGAAGCTTTCTTT
TRBJ1-2 - TRBV29-1 many CSVETSGNYGYTF TGCAGCGTTGAGACTTCAGGGAACTATGGCTACACCTTC
TRBJ2-1 - TRBV29-1 many CSVTPRGNEQFF TGCAGCGTTACCCCCCGAGGCAATGAGCAGTTCTTC
TRBJ2-3 TRBD2 TRBV29-1 many CSVERLAADTQYF TGCAGCGTTGAAAGGCTAGCGGCAGATACGCAGTATTTT